One and the same sample provided the 5 T cell receptor beta chains below, sequenced in a study of beta chain features in type 1 diabetes. Whole-study findings and limits: Shortening that was moderate but significant affected the TCRB CDR3s of Type 1 diabetes patients in all four CD4+ subsets.

What was sequenced were expressed TCRB transcripts, since all of the isolated RNA had been reverse transcribed. The method was immunoSEQ multiplex PCR; TCRdb's version includes in-frame clones alone and lacks a portion of them. The table has some 350,000 clones, over 9% seen once. What these receptors recognize is not known. Sequences were obtained from central memory CD4+ T cells from blood. Source of these receptors: a young man with type 1 diabetes.

This clone appeared a few times. This chain uses TRBV6-5 with TRBJ1-5; 7 nucleotides agree with TRBD1. The CDR3 spans 13 residues. The germline V gene encodes CDR1 MNHEY and CDR2 SVGAGI. After removal of 5 bases from V and 9 bases from J, the junction contained 7 bases not matched to a gene. CDR3 protein: CASSNRDRSPQHF. The CDR3 DNA sequence: TGTGCCAGCAGTAACCGGGACAGATCGCCCCAGCATTTT.

This chain joins TRBV4-2 and TRBJ1-1; D gene uncertain. This CDR3 spans 15 amino acids. Trimming removed 0 bases from V and 4 bases from J, with 12 bases in between. The germline V gene encodes CDR1 LGHNA and CDR2 YNFKEQ. CDR3 nucleotide sequence: TGTGCCAGCAGCCAAGATGTGGGAAGTACCACTGAAGCTTTCTTT. Translation gives CASSQDVGSTTEAFF.

The sample holds a few counts of this clone. The V call is TRBV5-6, the J call TRBJ2-1, with D maybe TRBD2 (5 bases). The CDR3 length is 12 residues. Germline V gives CDR1 SGHDT, CDR2 YYEEEE. With 9 bases removed from V and 9 bases from J, the gap between germline ends came to 16 bases. The CDR3 here is CATPELACEQFF. The CDR3 DNA reads as TGTGCCACCCCGGAGCTAGCTTGTGAGCAGTTCTTC.

The CDR3 is CASGSDRGTDTQYF. The CDR3 DNA sequence: TGTGCCAGCGGGTCGGACAGGGGCACAGATACGCAGTATTTT. The chain uses TRBV28 and TRBJ2-3; 8 nucleotides match TRBD1. Per the germline V gene, CDR1 is MDHEN and CDR2 is SYDVKM. There are 14 residues in the CDR3. V shed 8 bases, J shed 1 base, and the junction held 5 bases outside the gene matches.

A word on this clone: Just one base apart from a much larger clone, this may be a read error. This sequence joins TRBV30 and TRBJ2-2; a possible D gene is TRBD1 (6 bases). The CDR3 runs 13 residues. The germline V gene encodes CDR1 GTSNPN and CDR2 SVGIG (reference sequence). V was trimmed by 3 bases and J by 6 bases, leaving 11 bases between them. Here the CDR3 reads CAWRPSGAGELFF. The CDR3 DNA reads as TGTGCCTGGAGGCCTTCAGGGGCCGGGGAGCTGTTTTTT.